The sequence of this TCR beta chain was determined in a study of T cell responses to AZD1222 COVID-19 vaccine. Study results and limitations: Variant regions that are unmutated are reportedly the target of nearly half of spike-specific TCRs. Distributed over spike, vaccine-associated CD4 TCRs predominated at 160-218 and 743-854.

As to this clone: Its antigen is not known.

Only in-frame clones appear in the TCRdb table, and some are missing; sequencing was by immunoSEQ multiplex PCR. This table has over 130,000 clones, roughly 90% appearing once. From germline, CDR1 is LGHNA and CDR2 YSLEER. There are 16 residues in the CDR3. V was clipped by 0 bases and J by 1 base, with 12 bases between them. The material was peripheral blood, obtained 28 days after the second AZD1222 dose. This TCR was recovered from an adult who received the AZD1222 COVID-19 vaccine. The chain combines TRBV4-3 with TRBJ1-2; a weak D match, TRBD1 (5 bases). The CDR3 coding sequence is TGCGCCAGCAGCCAAGAACTCAGGGAACTTAACTATGGCTACACCTTC. Residues: CASSQELRELNYGYTF.